These 21 T cell receptor beta chains were sequenced from one sample in a study of Tregs in tolerant kidney transplant recipients. Sequencing was performed with immunoSEQ multiplex PCR; in TCRdb, only in-frame clones are kept and a portion is missing. The sample has 110,000 or so clones, roughly 90% seen once. This sample comprised CD4+ T cells from blood, obtained before the transplant. Source of these receptors: a human donor who received a combined kidney and bone marrow transplant.

The chain uses TRBV5-5 and TRBJ1-3, with 9 bases fitting TRBD1. The CDR3 loop spans 20 amino acids. The V gene end was trimmed by 0 bases and the J gene end by 1 base; junction bases not matched to a gene: 14. Looked up from germline, CDR1 is SGHKS and CDR2 is YYEKEE (reference sequence). DNA of the CDR3: TGTGCCAGCAGCTTGGGGGACAGGGCGATATCCTTTCTTTCTGGAAACACCATATATTTT. This gives the protein CASSLGDRAISFLSGNTIYF.

This clone appeared once. The chain is built from TRBV30 and TRBJ1-2; 8 bases line up with TRBD1. V shed 3 bases and J 2 bases; nucleotides not matched to a gene: 14. In germline, CDR1 is GTSNPN, CDR2 SVGIG (reference sequence). The CDR3 consists of 17 residues. This CDR3 reads CAWRTRYRDRQNYGYTF. The CDR3 region has the DNA TGTGCCTGGAGGACCCGTTACCGGGACAGGCAGAACTATGGCTACACCTTC.

This clone was observed a single time. This chain links TRBV5-4 with TRBJ1-2; D ambiguous. Trimming shortened V by 0 bases and J by 8 bases, and 8 bases separated the two germline ends. The CDR3 is 12 residues long. The germline V gene encodes CDR1 SGHNT and CDR2 YYREEE (reference sequence). The CDR3 DNA is TGTGCCAGCAGCTTGGTGAGGGCCGGCTACACCTTC. This codes for CASSLVRAGYTF.

This clone was detected once. V and J are TRBV7-6 and TRBJ1-1; D remains unclear. The CDR3 spans 13 residues. Trimming removed 4 bases from V and 3 bases from J, with 9 bases in between. Germline V lookup: CDR1 SGHVS, CDR2 FNYEAQ. The CDR3 protein is CASSSEGYTEAFF. The CDR3 bases are TGTGCCAGCAGCTCAGAGGGTTACACTGAAGCTTTCTTT.

The chain is built from TRBV5-4 and TRBJ2-6; 13 bases agree with TRBD2. The CDR3 covers 17 residues. The trim removed 5 bases at V and 4 bases at J, leaving 6 bases unmatched. Germline CDR1 SGHNT, CDR2 YYREEE (reference sequence). CDR3 in amino acids: CASSPTSGGPGANVLTF. CDR3 nucleotide sequence: TGTGCCAGCAGTCCGACTAGCGGGGGGCCGGGGGCCAACGTCCTGACTTTC.

This chain uses TRBV12-2 with TRBJ1-1; whether TRBD1, the table's D call, matches the DNA was not checked. TRBV12-2 is marked as a pseudogene. The CDR3 is 14 amino acids. As DNA, the CDR3 is TGTGCAAGTCGCTTCGGACAGGAGAACACTGAAGCTTTCTTT. Translated, it gives CASRFGQENTEAFF.

The chain carries TRBV18 and TRBJ2-1, with TRBD1 identical over 9 bases. V lost 4 bases and J lost 7; bases outside the gene matches: 5. The CDR3 extends over 14 amino acids. Germline V gene sequence: CDR1 KGHSH, CDR2 LQKENI. The CDR3 region is CASSLGTGSNEQFF. The CDR3 DNA reads TGTGCCAGCTCACTCGGGACAGGGTCGAATGAGCAGTTCTTC.

This sequence joins TRBV9 and TRBJ1-2; no reliable D call. This CDR3 is built from 13 residues. Germline CDR1 SGDLS, CDR2 YYNGEE. V gave up 1 base and J gave up 2 bases, with 6 bases separating them. CDR3 sequence reads: CASSVLQNYGYTF. The CDR3 nucleotides read TGTGCCAGCAGCGTATTACAGAACTATGGCTACACCTTC.

The chain is built from TRBV6-6 and TRBJ1-1, with TRBD1 matching 10 bases. The germline CDR1 and CDR2 sequences are MNHNY and SVGAGI (reference sequence). V lost 6 bases and J lost 4; bases outside the gene matches: 8. The CDR3 spans 15 residues. The CDR3 DNA reads TGTGCCAGCAGCCCAGGACAGGGGGGCTTCACTGAAGCTTTCTTT. Protein: CASSPGQGGFTEAFF.

The V call is TRBV19, the J call TRBJ1-1; D is undetermined. The CDR3 contains 15 residues. V was shortened by 3 bases and J by 0 bases, with 11 bases between the two germline ends. Germline lookup yields CDR1 LNHDA and CDR2 SQIVND (reference sequence). The DNA of the CDR3 is TGTGCCAGTAGTATTTTTGGCCAGATGAACACTGAAGCTTTCTTT. This encodes CASSIFGQMNTEAFF. Full variable domain (rest looked up from reference TRBV19 and TRBJ1-1): DGGITQSPKYLFRKEGQNVTLSCEQNLNHDAMYWYRQDPGQGLRLIYYSQIVNDFQKGDIAEGYSVSREKKESFPLTVTSAQKNPTAFYLCASSIFGQMNTEAFFGQGTRLTVV.

This chain links TRBV7-9 with TRBJ2-3, with TRBD2 matching over 7 bases. Germline V gene lookup returns CDR1 SEHNR and CDR2 FQNEAQ (reference sequence). The V and J ends lost 0 bases and 4 bases, in that order; junction bases with no gene match: 4. The length of the CDR3 is 15 residues. CDR3 amino acids: CASSLASGGADTQYF. In nucleotides, the CDR3 is TGTGCCAGCAGCTTAGCGTCGGGGGGAGCAGATACGCAGTATTTT. Together with reference TRBV7-9 and TRBJ2-3, the CDR3 gives the full variable domain: DTGVSQNPRHKITKRGQNVTFRCDPISEHNRLYWYRQTLGQGPEFLTYFQNEAQLEKSRLLSDRFSAERPKGSFSTLEIQRTEQGDSAMYLCASSLASGGADTQYFGPGTRLTVL.

The chain links TRBV5-4 to TRBJ2-7, with D perhaps matching TRBD2 (5 bases). The germline V gene encodes CDR1 SGHNT and CDR2 YYREEE (reference sequence). V lost 4 bases and J lost 0, with 17 bases in between. This CDR3 is built from 16 residues. The CDR3 DNA reads TGTGCCAGCAGCCACACGGGGTGGGGAAGCTCCTACGAGCAGTACTTC. Protein product: CASSHTGWGSSYEQYF. The whole variable domain, filled in from reference TRBV5-4 and TRBJ2-7, reads ETGVTQSPTHLIKTRGQQVTLRCSSQSGHNTVSWYQQALGQGPQFIFQYYREEENGRGNFPPRFSGLQFPNYSSELNVNALELDDSALYLCASSHTGWGSSYEQYFGPGTRLTVT.

J is TRBJ1-5 and V is TRBV7-2; D gene uncertain. V was pared by 1 base and J by 3 bases, with 7 bases between. CDR3 length equals 14 residues. Germline V gene sequence: CDR1 SGHTA, CDR2 FQGNSA. CDR3 sequence reads: CASSLGGFNQPQHF. The CDR3 DNA sequence: TGTGCCAGCAGCTTAGGAGGATTCAATCAGCCCCAGCATTTT.

Here the CDR3 reads CASSYRNTGELFF. The DNA of the CDR3 is TGTGCCAGCAGTTATAGGAACACCGGGGAGCTGTTTTTT. The chain recombines TRBV28 with TRBJ2-2, with D hard to call. Per the germline V gene, CDR1 is MDHEN and CDR2 is SYDVKM. This CDR3 spans 13 amino acids. Trimming took 4 bases from V and 1 from J, leaving 4 bases between them.

The CDR3 DNA reads TGCGCCAGCAGCTTGGACCTGGGACAGGGTAACACTGAAGCTTTCTTT. Amino acids: CASSLDLGQGNTEAFF. The chain carries TRBV5-1 and TRBJ1-1; 9 bases line up with TRBD1. The CDR3 runs to 16 residues. Germline V CDR1 and CDR2: SGHRS, YFSETQ. V lost 0 bases, J lost 2 bases, and 5 bases stayed unmatched.

This chain connects TRBV4-1 to TRBJ2-1; D unclear. Trimming cost V 1 base and J 3 bases, with 10 bases left between them. Germline V gene lookup returns CDR1 MGHRA and CDR2 YSYEKL. The CDR3 is 15 amino acids. Here the CDR3 reads CASSQGQAGYNEQFF. The CDR3 bases are TGCGCCAGCAGCCAAGGTCAAGCTGGCTACAATGAGCAGTTCTTC.

This clone showed up just once. This chain links TRBV28 with TRBJ1-4; possible D gene TRBD1, 5 bases. CDR1 is MDHEN and CDR2 is SYDVKM in the germline V gene. This CDR3 region has 12 residues. The CDR3 is CGVGGSNEKLFF. The CDR3 nucleotides are TGTGGTGTCGGGGGGAGTAATGAAAAACTGTTTTTT.

The CDR3: CATSRDRDSQETQYF. CDR3 sequence (DNA): TGTGCCACCAGCAGAGATCGTGACAGCCAAGAGACCCAGTACTTC. This chain uses TRBV15 with TRBJ2-5; a weak D match, TRBD1 (5 bases). The CDR3 has 15 residues. Trimming removed 0 bases from V and 1 base from J, with 9 bases in between. Germline V gives CDR1 LNHNV, CDR2 YYDKDF (reference sequence). The full variable domain, rest sourced from reference TRBV15 and TRBJ2-5, is DAMVIQNPRYQVTQFGKPVTLSCSQTLNHNVMYWYQQKSSQAPKLLFHYYDKDFNNEADTPDNFQSRRPNTSFCFLDIRSPGLGDTAMYLCATSRDRDSQETQYFGPGTRLLVL.

The table lists this clone with a few counts. The chain has TRBV2 and TRBJ2-5, with 14 bases that match TRBD2. CDR3 size: 16 residues. CDR1 and CDR2 from the germline V gene are SNHLY and FYNNEI. J was trimmed by 5 bases and V by 8 bases; bases with no gene match: 10. The CDR3 protein is CASATDRTSGGETQYF. The CDR3 DNA sequence: TGTGCCAGCGCAACGGACAGGACTAGCGGGGGGGAGACCCAGTACTTC.

DNA of the CDR3: TGCGCCAGCAGCCAAGGGGTACTAGCGGGGCTCACAGATACGCAGTATTTT. Amino acids: CASSQGVLAGLTDTQYF. The rearrangement joins TRBV4-1 to TRBJ2-3; 10 bases are shared with TRBD2. CDR1 and CDR2 from the germline V gene are MGHRA and YSYEKL. The CDR3 totals 17 residues. V lost 1 base, J lost 2 bases, and 6 bases stayed unmatched.

This rearrangement joins TRBV7-2 to TRBJ2-5, with TRBD2 matching 12 bases. The CDR3 length is 16 residues. The J segment lost 0 bases and the V segment lost 5 bases, leaving 4 bases of the junction unmatched. Per the germline V gene, CDR1 is SGHTA and CDR2 is FQGNSA. CDR3 nucleotides: TGTGCCAGCAGCCTACTAGCGGGGGGCTACCAAGAGACCCAGTACTTC. The encoded protein is CASSLLAGGYQETQYF.